The clone carrying this T cell receptor beta chain was counted many times. Its target is not known. From RNA, the CDR3 regions of TCR beta chains were amplified and sequenced. A first-round RT-PCR used HTBI primers, followed by a second-round multiplex PCR. TCRdb processed the multiplex PCR reads anew with MiXCR; each CDR3 protein has one entry. The sample comprises hundreds of thousands of distinct CDR3 sequences, 15% to 17% of which are singletons, and approximately 7% rests with the top ten. The data were obtained in a study of Graves' ophthalmopathy and Graves' hyperthyroidism. Hyperthyroidism was considered stable when no ophthalmopathy appeared within 18 months of follow-up. Uncontrolled infections, other autoimmune diseases, pregnancy or lactation barred patients from enrollment. Study conclusions and caveats: The model forecast ophthalmopathy progression, reaching about 70% sensitivity and roughly 72% specificity. Using a 13-signature model, the authors split ophthalmopathy from stable hyperthyroidism, with 85% to 90% sensitivity and 70% to 83% specificity.

Sequenced: peripheral blood. This clonotype was obtained from a woman younger than 30 with stable Graves' hyperthyroidism.

This chain's CDR3 is CASSFIIGGGLNQPQHF. DNA for the CDR3: TGTGCCAGCAGCTTTATCATAGGGGGGGGGCTCAATCAGCCCCAGCATTTT. The V and J genes are TRBV6-2 or TRBV6-3 and TRBJ1-5; TRBD1 might be the D (6 bases). Trimming stripped 6 bases from V and 3 bases from J, with 21 bases between. Germline V gene data show CDR1 as MNHEY and CDR2 as SVGEGT. The CDR3 consists of 17 residues.